The rows below give T cell receptor beta chains drawn from one sample of a study of blood T cell repertoires in COVID-19. Sequencing used immunoSEQ multiplex PCR; TCRdb keeps in-frame clones, though not all of them. The table shows fewer than 250,000 clones, with roughly 87% occurring only once. The sequenced material came from PBMCs or T cells enriched from blood (not recorded which). These receptor sequences come from a man between 25 and 39 years old in a cohort exposed to, infected with or recovered from COVID-19 (not recorded which). CDR3s include the opening cysteine and the closing phenylalanine or tryptophan. D genes are given only for firm matches. A clone size is listed for some rows: how often the clone was seen (once, few, many), or a class if it is expanded.

TGTGCCAGCAGCCCCCAGCGGGTCACAGATACGCAGTATTTT CASSPQRVTDTQYF TRBV3-1/TRBV3-2 - - TRBJ2-3
TGTGCCAGCAGCTTCTCCGGGACAGTGACTGAGACCCAGTACTTC CASSFSGTVTETQYF TRBV3-1/TRBV3-2 TRBD1 - TRBJ2-5
TGCAGCGTTGTATCTAGAGCGCGGGAGACCCAGTACTTC CSVVSRARETQYF TRBV29-1 - - TRBJ2-5
TGTGCCAGGAGAAACAGGTCCTACACTGAAGCTTTCTTT CARRNRSYTEAFF TRBV9 - - TRBJ1-1
TGTGCCAGCAGCCTGGAGACGCTAGCGGTTAGGGGAGAGCAGTACTTC CASSLETLAVRGEQYF TRBV4-2 TRBD2 - TRBJ2-7
TGTGCCAGCTCATCACGGACAGGGACAGATACGCAGTATTTT CASSSRTGTDTQYF TRBV18 TRBD1 - TRBJ2-3
TGTGCCAGCAGTGCCTACCGGGACAGGGGGATGAACACTGAAGCTTTCTTT CASSAYRDRGMNTEAFF TRBV6-1 TRBD1 - TRBJ1-1
TGTGCCAGCAGCCCCTCACAACCCCTAGCGTTTAGCACAGATACGCAGTATTTT CASSPSQPLAFSTDTQYF TRBV5-5 - - TRBJ2-3
TGTGCCACCAGCAGAGACCAGGCCTATGGCTACACCTTC CATSRDQAYGYTF TRBV15 - few TRBJ1-2
TGTGCCAGCAGCTCTTTGCTATTCAACTATGGCTACACCTTC CASSSLLFNYGYTF TRBV11-2 - - TRBJ1-2
TGTGCCAGCAGTTTTAAGGGGTTAGGGACCCAGTACTTC CASSFKGLGTQYF TRBV27 - - TRBJ2-5
TGTGCCAGCAGTAGGGACACGGGCGAAAAACTGTTTTTT CASSRDTGEKLFF TRBV6-4 - - TRBJ1-4
TGTGCCAGCAGCTTAGAGCAGGGGTGGCAGCCCCAGCATTTT CASSLEQGWQPQHF TRBV7-2 - few TRBJ1-5
TGTGCCAGCAGTAATTCCCCATGGAGCGACAATGAGCAGTTCTTC CASSNSPWSDNEQFF TRBV6-4 - - TRBJ2-1
TGTGCCAGCAGCCAAGGGAGCGGCCAACGAGGTACAGATACGCAGTATTTT CASSQGSGQRGTDTQYF TRBV3-1/TRBV3-2 - - TRBJ2-3
TGTGCCAGCAGCCGATCCGGGGGGGTCGACGGCTACACCTTC CASSRSGGVDGYTF TRBV7-3 - - TRBJ1-2
TGCGCCAGCAGCTTGACGGGACAGGGAGACTATGGCTACACCTTC CASSLTGQGDYGYTF TRBV5-1 TRBD1 - TRBJ1-2
TGTGCCAGCATTCCAGCTAACTATGGCTACACCTTC CASIPANYGYTF TRBV28 - - TRBJ1-2
TGTGCCAGCAGCTTGGCTCTTGTCAATTCACCCCTCCACTTT CASSLALVNSPLHF TRBV5-4 - - TRBJ1-6
TGTGCCAGCAGAGGGGAGGGACGGACTGAAGCTTTCTTT CASRGEGRTEAFF TRBV28 - few TRBJ1-1